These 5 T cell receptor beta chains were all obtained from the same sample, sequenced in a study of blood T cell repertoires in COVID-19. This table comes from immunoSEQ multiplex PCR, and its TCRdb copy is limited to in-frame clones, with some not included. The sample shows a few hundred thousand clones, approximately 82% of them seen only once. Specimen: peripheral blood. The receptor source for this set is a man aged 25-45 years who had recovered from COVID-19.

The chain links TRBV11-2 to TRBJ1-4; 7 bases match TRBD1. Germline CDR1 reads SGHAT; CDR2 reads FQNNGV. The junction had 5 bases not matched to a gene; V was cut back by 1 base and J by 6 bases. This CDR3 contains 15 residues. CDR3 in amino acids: CASSLVRDSYEKLFF. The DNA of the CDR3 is TGTGCCAGCAGCTTAGTTCGGGACAGCTATGAAAAACTGTTTTTT. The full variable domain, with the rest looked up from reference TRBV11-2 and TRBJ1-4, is EAGVAQSPRYKIIEKRQSVAFWCNPISGHATLYWYQQILGQGPKLLIQFQNNGVVDDSQLPKDRFSAERLKGVDSTLKIQPAKLEDSAVYLCASSLVRDSYEKLFFGSGTQLSVL.

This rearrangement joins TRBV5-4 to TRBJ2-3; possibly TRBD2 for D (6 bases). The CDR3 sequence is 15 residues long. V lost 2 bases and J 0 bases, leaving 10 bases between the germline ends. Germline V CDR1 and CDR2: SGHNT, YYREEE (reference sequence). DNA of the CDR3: TGTGCCAGCAGCTTTTATGGGGGGAGCACAGATACGCAGTATTTT. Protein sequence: CASSFYGGSTDTQYF.

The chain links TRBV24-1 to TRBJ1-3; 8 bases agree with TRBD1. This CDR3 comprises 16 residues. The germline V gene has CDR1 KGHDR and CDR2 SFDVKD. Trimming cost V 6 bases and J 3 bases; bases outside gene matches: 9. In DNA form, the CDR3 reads TGTGCCACCAGTCGGACAGGGACAACTGATGGAAACACCATATATTTT. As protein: CATSRTGTTDGNTIYF.

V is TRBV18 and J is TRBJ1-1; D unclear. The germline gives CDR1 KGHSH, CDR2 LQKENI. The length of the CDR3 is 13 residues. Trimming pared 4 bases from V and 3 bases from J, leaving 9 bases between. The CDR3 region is CASSRLQDTEAFF. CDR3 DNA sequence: TGTGCCAGCTCACGGCTCCAGGACACTGAAGCTTTCTTT.

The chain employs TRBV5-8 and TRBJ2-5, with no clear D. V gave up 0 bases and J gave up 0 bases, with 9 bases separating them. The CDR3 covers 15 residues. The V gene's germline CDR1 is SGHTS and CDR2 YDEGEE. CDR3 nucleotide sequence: TGTGCCAGCAGCTTGGCCCAGAAATACCAAGAGACCCAGTACTTC. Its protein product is CASSLAQKYQETQYF.